Below, 14 T cell receptor beta chains from the same sample are listed, as sequenced in a study of blood T cell repertoires in COVID-19. The assay was immunoSEQ multiplex PCR, and TCRdb's table has in-frame clones only and misses some. The top ten hold around 4% of the sample, which has approximately 140,000 clones, 79% seen once. Sequencing used peripheral blood. These receptors were collected from a man aged 55-75 years with acute or convalescent COVID-19.

The chain has TRBV19 and TRBJ2-2; 10 bases are shared with TRBD1. Unmatched junction bases numbered 6, after V lost 2 bases and J lost 6 bases. The CDR3 totals 16 residues. CDR1 is LNHDA and CDR2 is SQIVND in the germline V gene (reference sequence). The CDR3 coding sequence is TGTGCCAGTAGTATACTCCGGACAGGGGGGCCCGGGGAGCTGTTTTTT. Translation: CASSILRTGGPGELFF.

The V gene is TRBV7-2, the J gene TRBJ1-2; D remains unclear. This CDR3 has 14 residues. Germline values: CDR1 SGHTA, CDR2 FQGNSA. The V and J ends lost 5 bases and 5 bases respectively, with 15 bases between them. The CDR3 sequence is CASSPPGVIYGYTF. The CDR3 DNA sequence: TGTGCCAGCAGCCCCCCCGGAGTCATATATGGCTACACCTTC.

The table lists this clone with a count of one. The V gene is TRBV7-8, the J gene TRBJ2-7; tentatively, D is TRBD1 (5 bases). V shed 5 bases and J shed 2 bases, with 16 bases lying between them. Germline loops: CDR1 SGHVS, CDR2 FQNEAQ. There are 15 residues in the CDR3. CDR3 DNA: TGTGCCAGCAGCCTCGTCCAGGGAAGCGCCTACGAGCAGTACTTC. Translated, it gives CASSLVQGSAYEQYF.

The rearrangement uses TRBV28 and TRBJ2-7; a possible D gene is TRBD1 (5 bases). Trimming took off 5 bases at V and 6 bases at J, with 26 bases between the two ends. Germline CDR1 and CDR2: MDHEN and SYDVKM. The CDR3 consists of 17 residues. CDR3 nucleotides: TGTGCCAGCAGTCCCCTTTCTGCCGTGGACACCCTACTCGAGCAGTACTTC. Translated: CASSPLSAVDTLLEQYF. The full variable domain, in which reference TRBV28 and TRBJ2-7 provide the parts outside the CDR3, is DVKVTQSSRYLVKRTGEKVFLECVQDMDHENMFWYRQDPGLGLRLIYFSYDVKMKEKGDIPEGYSVSREKKERFSLILESASTNQTSMYLCASSPLSAVDTLLEQYFGPGTRLTVT.

This chain joins TRBV6-2 or TRBV6-3 and TRBJ2-3; 9 bases align to TRBD1. The CDR3 consists of 14 residues. V shed 6 bases and J 5 bases; nucleotides not matched to a gene: 6. Per the germline V gene, CDR1 is MNHEY and CDR2 is SVGEGT. CDR3 sequence reads: CASSPGQGIDTQYF. As DNA, the CDR3 is TGTGCCAGCAGCCCCGGACAGGGGATAGATACGCAGTATTTT.

The V and J genes are TRBV28 and TRBJ1-5; D is undetermined. V dropped 5 bases and J dropped 7 bases, with 9 bases sitting between them. The CDR3 totals 12 residues. Germline lookup yields CDR1 MDHEN and CDR2 SYDVKM. This CDR3 is CASSPSGQPQHF. The CDR3 DNA reads as TGTGCCAGCAGTCCCTCGGGGCAGCCCCAGCATTTT.

The V gene is TRBV6-1, the J gene TRBJ1-2; D uncertain. The CDR3 spans 15 residues. CDR1 is MNHNS and CDR2 is SASEGT in the germline V gene. V dropped 1 base and J dropped 2 bases, with 11 bases sitting between them. This chain's CDR3 is CASSEGPGRNYGYTF. CDR3 coding DNA: TGTGCCAGCAGTGAAGGTCCGGGGAGAAACTATGGCTACACCTTC.

The chain uses TRBV27 and TRBJ1-4; 8 bases map to TRBD1. J gave up 8 bases and V 5 bases, and 10 bases lay outside the gene matches. Looked up from germline, CDR1 is MNHEY and CDR2 is SMNVEV (reference sequence). The CDR3 runs 15 residues. The chain's CDR3 is CASSPTGGIEEKLFF. Written as DNA, the CDR3 is TGTGCCAGCAGTCCAACAGGGGGAATTGAGGAAAAACTGTTTTTT.

Of note for this clone: A read error may produce the germline difference seen at one junction end. The chain is built from TRBV7-7 and TRBJ2-7, with D perhaps TRBD1 (5 bases). The germline CDR1 and CDR2 sequences are SSHAT and FNYEAQ (reference sequence). The CDR3 sequence is 15 residues long. CDR3 nucleotides: TGTGCTAGCAGCTTAGGGGTGGGCGTTGTGGACGAGCAGTACTTC. Protein sequence: CASSLGVGVVDEQYF.

This sequence joins TRBV23-1 and TRBJ1-2; possible D gene TRBD1, 6 bases. TRBV23-1 is placed among ORFs of uncertain function. Deletions cut 0 bases from V and 0 bases from J, with 17 bases between. This CDR3 contains 18 residues. The CDR3 protein is CASSQSFWTATANYGYTF. The DNA of the CDR3 is TGCGCCAGCAGTCAATCCTTTTGGACAGCTACCGCTAACTATGGCTACACCTTC.

In the case of this clone: Other nucleotide sequences from this sample produce the same CDR3. The chain employs TRBV28 and TRBJ1-2; no clear D. This CDR3 is 13 amino acids long. Trimming took off 6 bases at V and 0 bases at J, with 8 bases between the two ends. CDR1 is MDHEN and CDR2 is SYDVKM in the germline V gene. CDR3 coding DNA: TGTGCCAGCAGCCGCACTGCTAACTATGGCTACACCTTC. Protein product: CASSRTANYGYTF.

The rearrangement joins TRBV28 to TRBJ2-1; D is unresolved. Trimming took off 6 bases at V and 8 bases at J, with 17 bases between the two ends. The CDR3 is made up of 14 amino acids. Germline V gene sequence: CDR1 MDHEN, CDR2 SYDVKM. CDR3 amino acids: CASRSGSEFDEQFF. The CDR3 nucleotides are TGTGCCAGCAGATCAGGCTCCGAGTTCGATGAGCAGTTCTTC. Looking up the rest from reference TRBV28 and TRBJ2-1 gives the full variable domain: DVKVTQSSRYLVKRTGEKVFLECVQDMDHENMFWYRQDPGLGLRLIYFSYDVKMKEKGDIPEGYSVSREKKERFSLILESASTNQTSMYLCASRSGSEFDEQFFGPGTRLTVL.

This clone was observed a single time. Other DNA sequences in the same sample also yield this CDR3. The chain employs TRBV27 and TRBJ2-7; D perhaps matches TRBD1 (5 bases). Germline CDR1 MNHEY, CDR2 SMNVEV (reference sequence). This CDR3 region has 12 residues. V was cut by 3 bases and J by 7 bases, with 10 bases left in between. CDR3 DNA: TGTGCCAGCAGTTTGTTAGGGGATGAGCAGTACTTC. The encoded protein is CASSLLGDEQYF.

The chain employs TRBV7-9 and TRBJ1-2, with a weak D call TRBD1 (6 bases). This CDR3 has 13 residues. The V end was cut by 5 bases, the J end by 2 bases, with 9 bases between. The germline CDR1 and CDR2 sequences are SEHNR and FQNEAQ (reference sequence). For the CDR3, the DNA is TGTGCCAGCAGCGGTACAGGGAACTATGGCTACACCTTC. Its protein product is CASSGTGNYGYTF.